This T cell receptor beta chain emerged from a study of blood T cells in healthy people across ages. For the second PCR, which ran for 7 to 11 cycles, a sample-barcoded 5' primer and a J-beta primer mix were used. TCRdb analysed the 5' RACE reads with MiXCR anew, one entry per CDR3 protein. Among roughly 1,500,000 distinct CDR3 sequences listed, around 42% were seen once. Looked up from germline, CDR1 is LGHDT and CDR2 is YNNKEL (reference sequence). The CDR3 consists of 17 residues. The V end lost 2 bases, the J end lost 0 bases, and 13 bases lay between the germline ends. The sequenced sample was blood. This chain links TRBV3-1 with TRBJ2-2; no firm D call. The receptor comes from a woman between 18 and 29 years old in good health. For the CDR3, the DNA is TGTGCCAGCAGCCAAACAGTGGCATCTTCGAACACCGGGGAGCTGTTTTTT. It yields the protein CASSQTVASSNTGELFF.